Presented here are 20 T cell receptor beta chains from one specimen sequenced in a study of blood T cell repertoires in COVID-19. The assay was immunoSEQ multiplex PCR, and TCRdb's table has in-frame clones only and misses some. The sample has approximately 150,000 clones; around 87% are singletons. Sequencing was done on a sample of peripheral blood. Receptors originate from a man between 65 and 80 years old with active COVID-19.

The chain couples TRBV19 to TRBJ1-5; tentatively, D is TRBD1 (6 bases). The CDR3 covers 16 residues. With 3 bases removed from V and 0 bases from J, the gap between germline ends came to 12 bases. The V gene's germline CDR1 is LNHDA and CDR2 SQIVND (reference sequence). In nucleotides, the CDR3 is TGTGCCAGTAGTATGGATCAGGGGATTAGCAATCAGCCCCAGCATTTT. Translating gives CASSMDQGISNQPQHF.

The CDR3 DNA reads as TGTGCCAGCAGCCGAAGCCACAGGGGGCGAGCTTTCTTT. Encoded protein: CASSRSHRGRAFF. This chain joins TRBV14 and TRBJ1-1; TRBD1 aligns across 9 bases. V dropped 4 bases and J dropped 10; count of bases not matched to a gene: 7. Germline CDR1 and CDR2: SGHDN and FVKESK. This CDR3 is built from 13 residues.

The gene calls are TRBV4-3 and TRBJ2-4; D is ambiguous. Trimming shortened V by 0 bases and J by 3 bases, and 18 bases separated the two germline ends. Germline V gene sequence: CDR1 LGHNA, CDR2 YSLEER. The CDR3 is 18 amino acids. CDR3 residues: CASSQEILVLNVKNIQYF. As DNA, the CDR3 is TGCGCCAGCAGCCAAGAAATCCTCGTTTTAAATGTCAAAAACATTCAGTACTTC.

The J gene is TRBJ2-7, the V gene TRBV4-2; possible D gene TRBD2, 5 bases. CDR3 length equals 16 residues. V was cut by 4 bases and J by 0 bases, with 16 bases left in between. Germline CDR1 is LGHNA and CDR2 is YNFKEQ. The CDR3 loop is CASSRQTRDISYEQYF. The CDR3 nucleotides are TGTGCCAGCAGCCGTCAAACTAGGGATATCTCCTACGAGCAGTACTTC.

This clone was seen a few times. Here the CDR3 reads CASSSRLAGGGEQFF. The CDR3 DNA follows: TGTGCCAGCAGTTCCCGGCTAGCGGGGGGGGGCGAGCAGTTCTTC. The chain recombines TRBV6-4 with TRBJ2-1; 12 nucleotides agree with TRBD2. Germline trimming cut 5 bases from V and 10 bases from J; bases unmatched to any gene: 9. Per germline, CDR1 MRHNA and CDR2 SNTAGT. The CDR3 runs to 15 residues.

This rearrangement joins TRBV7-8 to TRBJ2-1; TRBD1 matches 8 bases. Germline V CDR1 and CDR2: SGHVS, FQNEAQ. Trimming removed 5 bases from V and 9 bases from J; junction bases left unmatched: 12. The CDR3 extends over 15 amino acids. The CDR3 coding sequence is TGTGCCAGCAGCACCGGTTTGGACAGGGCGAGTGAGCAGTTCTTC. Translating gives CASSTGLDRASEQFF.

The rearrangement links TRBV24-1 to TRBJ2-1; 11 bases line up with TRBD2. The CDR3 contains 15 residues. V gave up 10 bases and J gave up 0 bases; unmatched junction bases: 4. Germline V gives CDR1 KGHDR, CDR2 SFDVKD. CDR3 coding DNA: TGTGCCACGGGACTAGCGGAAAGCTCCTACAATGAGCAGTTCTTC. This gives the protein CATGLAESSYNEQFF.

The chain couples TRBV3-1 (or the pseudogene TRBV3-2) to TRBJ2-3, with D possibly TRBD2 on 5 matching bases. V lost 8 bases and J 4 bases, leaving 10 bases between the germline ends. Germline V gene lookup returns CDR1 LGHDT and CDR2 YNNKEL (reference sequence). This CDR3 region has 12 residues. The CDR3 sequence is CASGSEPDTQYF. For the CDR3, the DNA is TGTGCCAGCGGTAGCGAGCCAGATACGCAGTATTTT.

The V call is TRBV9, the J call TRBJ1-1; D is undetermined. V lost 6 bases to trimming and J lost 4 bases, with 16 bases between them. The CDR3 extends over 14 amino acids. Germline loops: CDR1 SGDLS, CDR2 YYNGEE. The CDR3 sequence is CASNRGGSGTEAFF. The CDR3 DNA reads as TGTGCCAGCAACCGCGGTGGTTCGGGCACTGAAGCTTTCTTT.

The rearrangement uses TRBV27 and TRBJ2-7, with 12 nucleotides matching TRBD2. Unmatched junction bases numbered 3, after V lost 5 bases and J lost 4 bases. This CDR3 region has 14 residues. Germline CDR1 MNHEY, CDR2 SMNVEV (reference sequence). The CDR3 loop is CASSPSGREYEQYF. For the CDR3, the DNA is TGTGCCAGCAGTCCTAGCGGGAGGGAGTACGAGCAGTACTTC.

The V and J genes are TRBV24-1 and TRBJ2-7; a weak D match, TRBD1 (6 bases). This CDR3 region has 12 residues. V lost 10 bases and J 5 bases, leaving 14 bases between the germline ends. Germline V CDR1 and CDR2: KGHDR, SFDVKD. For the CDR3, the DNA is TGTGCCACACAGACAGGCTGCGACGAGCAGTACTTC. This gives the protein CATQTGCDEQYF.

V is TRBV11-3 and J is TRBJ2-7; TRBD1 aligns across 7 bases. The germline gives CDR1 SGHNT, CDR2 YENEEA. V dropped 6 bases and J dropped 4; count of bases not matched to a gene: 9. There are 14 residues in the CDR3. CDR3 sequence reads: CASRTRDSPYEQYF. CDR3 coding DNA: TGTGCCAGCAGGACCCGGGACAGTCCTTACGAGCAGTACTTC.

This sequence joins TRBV18 and TRBJ1-1; D possibly corresponds to TRBD1 (5 bases). The CDR3 sequence is 14 residues long. Germline V CDR1 and CDR2: KGHSH, LQKENI. The ends were cut back, 2 bases at V and 4 bases at J, with 11 bases in the middle. CDR3 bases: TGTGCCAGCTCACCAGAGCACGGGGGCACTGAAGCTTTCTTT. This encodes CASSPEHGGTEAFF.

The rearrangement joins TRBV28 to TRBJ2-3; D is possibly TRBD2 (6 bases). Germline CDR1 MDHEN, CDR2 SYDVKM. The CDR3 loop spans 15 amino acids. V was clipped by 6 bases and J by 3 bases, with 16 bases between them. The CDR3 sequence is CASRHSGVGTDTQYF. CDR3 nucleotide sequence: TGTGCCAGCAGACATAGCGGAGTGGGGACAGATACGCAGTATTTT.

About this clone: Germline is not matched at one junction end, which may reflect a read error. The rearrangement uses TRBV5-1 and TRBJ2-1, with 11 bases aligning to TRBD2. This CDR3 comprises 14 residues. The germline V gene encodes CDR1 SGHRS and CDR2 YFSETQ. CDR3 loop: CASTLTSGNNEQFF. In DNA form, the CDR3 reads TGCGCCAGCACCTTGACTAGCGGGAACAATGAGCAGTTCTTC. Full variable domain (rest looked up from reference TRBV5-1 and TRBJ2-1): KAGVTQTPRYLIKTRGQQVTLSCSPISGHRSVSWYQQTPGQGLQFLFEYFSETQRNKGNFPGRFSGRQFSNSRSEMNVSTLELGDSALYLCASTLTSGNNEQFFGPGTRLTVL.

The chain joins TRBV5-1 to TRBJ1-6; D is perhaps TRBD1 (6 bases). CDR1 and CDR2 from the germline V gene are SGHRS and YFSETQ. V lost 0 bases and J lost 9, with 10 bases in between. CDR3 length equals 14 residues. The CDR3: CASSLGGLGSPLHF. The CDR3 DNA is TGCGCCAGCAGCTTGGGGGGGCTCGGTTCACCCCTCCACTTT.

The chain links TRBV7-2 to TRBJ1-1, with D possibly matching TRBD1 (5 bases). The V gene lost 0 bases and the J gene lost 7 bases, with 15 bases spanning the gap. The length of the CDR3 is 15 residues. Germline values: CDR1 SGHTA, CDR2 FQGNSA. The CDR3 loop reads CASSLAQGTYYEAFF. CDR3 coding DNA: TGTGCCAGCAGCTTAGCTCAGGGCACATATTATGAAGCTTTCTTT.

This clone was detected only once. The chain uses TRBV6-2 or TRBV6-3 and TRBJ2-3; D remains ambiguous. This CDR3 has 12 amino acids. Trimming took 4 bases from V and 0 from J, leaving 2 bases between them. Germline CDR1 is MNHEY and CDR2 is SVGEGT. CDR3 protein: CASSSSTDTQYF. CDR3 sequence (DNA): TGTGCCAGCAGTTCTAGCACAGATACGCAGTATTTT.

There are a few counts of this clone. The CDR3: CSVKGALSSYNEQFF. CDR3 DNA sequence: TGCAGCGTTAAGGGGGCCCTGAGCTCCTACAATGAGCAGTTCTTC. V usage is TRBV29-1 and J usage is TRBJ2-1; 7 nucleotides line up with TRBD1. Germline values: CDR1 SQVTM, CDR2 ANQGSEA. The ends lost 5 bases at V and 0 bases at J; junction bases unmatched: 7. The CDR3 length is 15 residues.

The rearrangement uses TRBV27 and TRBJ2-7; D perhaps matches TRBD1 (6 bases). Trimming took off 4 bases at V and 1 base at J, with 11 bases between the two ends. Germline CDR1 and CDR2: MNHEY and SMNVEV (reference sequence). The CDR3 has 14 amino acids. The CDR3 is CASSSVGGSYEQYF. The CDR3 DNA sequence: TGTGCCAGCAGTTCGGTAGGGGGATCCTACGAGCAGTACTTC.